The rows below give T cell receptor beta chains drawn from one sample of a study of T-cell memory formation after mild COVID-19. MiXCR, run by TCRdb on the 5' RACE reads, gives a single entry per CDR3 protein. The sample records a few hundred thousand distinct CDR3 sequences, approximately 20% being singletons. The sample consisted of PBMCs or a T cell subset sorted from them (not recorded which). These receptors originate from a young man who had mild COVID-19 (a few samples of this study predate the infection). Cell type and time point are not known. The CDR3 runs from the conserved cysteine through the conserved F or W. The order of the fields is clone size, D gene, J gene, V gene, CDR3 DNA, CDR3 protein. A D gene is named only where the DNA matches it firmly. Only some rows state a clone size, as once, few, many or a class for expanded clones.

>.|TRBD2|TRBJ2-5|TRBV29-1
TGCAGCGCCCGGTCGCGGGGGGCAACCCCCGCTCGTGAGACCCAGTACTTC
CSARSRGATPARETQYF
>.|.|TRBJ1-5|TRBV6-4
TGTGCCAGCAGTGCGGAAGAAAATCAGCCCCAGCATTTT
CASSAEENQPQHF
>.|TRBD2|TRBJ2-1|TRBV12-3/TRBV12-4
TGTGCCAGCAGTGACCTCCCTCGGGCGGGGGGCTTCAATGAGCAGTTCTTC
CASSDLPRAGGFNEQFF
>.|TRBD1|TRBJ1-1|TRBV7-9
TGTGCCAGCAGCCCCCAGGGGGCGGTAAACACTGAAGCTTTCTTT
CASSPQGAVNTEAFF
>.|.|TRBJ2-5|TRBV4-2
TGTGCCAGCAGCCAAGGGGCTTCAGGGGCAGAGACCCAGTACTTC
CASSQGASGAETQYF
>.|.|TRBJ2-1|TRBV6-2/TRBV6-3
TGTGCCAGCAGTTCTGACGTCTCCACCAATGAGCAGTTCTTC
CASSSDVSTNEQFF
>.|TRBD1|TRBJ1-6|TRBV6-6
TGTGCCAGCAGACAGGGGGCTGGGTCACCCCTCCACTTT
CASRQGAGSPLHF
>few|.|TRBJ2-2|TRBV18
TGTGCCAGCTCACCATCATCGACAGCGTGGATCGGGGAGCTGTTTTTT
CASSPSSTAWIGELFF
>few|.|TRBJ1-2|TRBV6-2/TRBV6-3
TGTGCCAGCAGTAGTCGGAAGGAAGGCTACACCTTC
CASSSRKEGYTF
>.|.|TRBJ1-1|TRBV4-3
TGCGCCAGCAGCCAAGGCTTGGGGGGTGGGACTGAAGCTTTCTTT
CASSQGLGGGTEAFF
>few|TRBD2|TRBJ2-5|TRBV12-3/TRBV12-4
TGTGCCAGCAGTTCCCTCCGGCAGGGCGGGGGATGGGAGACCCAGTACTTC
CASSSLRQGGGWETQYF
>.|TRBD1|TRBJ1-2|TRBV4-3
TGCGCCAGCAGCCAAGAGACAGGGTTTACTAACTATGGCTACACCTTC
CASSQETGFTNYGYTF
>.|.|TRBJ2-6|TRBV3-1
TGTGCCAGCAGCCAAGGGTGGGCTGGGGCCAACGTCCTGACTTTC
CASSQGWAGANVLTF
>many|TRBD2|TRBJ2-3|TRBV5-1
TGCGCCAGCAGCTTTCGGTTTATCCAGCGGGGGCACCAAGATACGCAGTATTTT
CASSFRFIQRGHQDTQYF
>many|.|TRBJ2-2|TRBV18
TGTGCCAGCTCACCAGGCCCCGGCTTTTCAAACACCGGGGAGCTGTTTTTT
CASSPGPGFSNTGELFF
>few|.|TRBJ2-3|TRBV7-2
TGTGCCAGCAGGACCAGGCCCCTCGGCACAGATACGCAGTATTTT
CASRTRPLGTDTQYF